This T cell receptor (beta chain) was identified during a study of cytomegalovirus exposure and HLA in healthy donors (dated by TCRdb to about 2017). Context from the whole study: In an earlier analysis of around 540 of the donors, approximately 260 Gb of sequence data and 117 million unique TCR beta sequences from approximately 180 million T cells were reported. Roughly 300 gigabases of sequencing data and approximately 85 million unique TCR sequences were included in an early release covering several hundred HLA-typed donors. Of the roughly 400 genotyped donors, approximately 83% fell in the genetic ancestry cluster associated with self-reported Caucasian donors. The study aimed to test whether signatures of past pathogen exposure could be identified by cataloging public T cell receptors. Using immunosequencing, the study profiled T cell repertoires from roughly 650 subjects and related those repertoires to cytomegalovirus serostatus. In addition to the first cohort of around 670 subjects, a separate validation cohort of 130 or so different subjects was used. The study combined high-throughput TCR immunosequencing, statistical association of individual TCRs with disease status, and machine learning to predict cytomegalovirus infection status. A later analysis re-analyzed previously published TCR beta repertoires from hundreds of donors and added high-resolution HLA genotyping to study TCR occurrence patterns. In the later analysis, no new phenotypic data were used to find candidate immune exposures; instead, reliance was placed on TCR beta sequences and their occurrence across donors. An earlier analysis of several hundred of the donors applied high-throughput TCR beta sequencing to assess whether each TCR beta V gene segment acted as functional or pseudogenic. Alongside the repertoire data, information on donor age, sex, ethnicity and CMV serostatus was compiled. A later genetic analysis used genome-wide SNP genotypes for about three fifths of the 666 donors, treating that subset as a discovery cohort. Every repertoire in the discovery cohort had been generated on one and the same sequencing platform. Class I and class II HLA loci were covered by the typing at four-digit resolution. Typing coverage differed by locus: A, B, C, DRB1 and DQB1 were typed in about 629-640 donors, DQA1 in roughly 510, DPA1 in roughly 590, and DPB1 in approximately 450. Four to six DR-DQ haplotypes were handled as single units for association and clustering, since linkage in the cohort was strong. Across around 400 genotyped donors of the cohort, an average of about 200,000 unique TCR beta nucleotide sequences per donor were sequenced, and approximately 19% of those sequences were non-productive.

In total, approximately 610 healthy bone marrow donors made up the cohort. All cohort members were sampled while nominally healthy, although unrecorded immune exposures were likely present. The donor tested CMV seropositive and was one of the 289 seropositive cohort members. Each donor provided a peripheral blood sample, and peripheral blood mononuclear cells were used for TCR beta sequencing. Genomic DNA was extracted from the blood cell samples with the Qiagen DNeasy Blood Extraction Kit. Concerning this clone: No cognate antigen has been identified for it. Base qualities were left out, and no much larger clone turns up one base away.

The protocol used for the library was the immunoSEQ multiplex PCR assay. A mixture of 60 forward primers for TCR Vbeta segments and 13 reverse primers for TCR Jbeta segments was used in the multiplex PCR. Amplification of the CDR3 region of rearranged TCR beta genes was performed with a multiplex PCR assay on genomic DNA. The Illumina HiSeq System was used to sequence the amplified TCR beta libraries as 87-base-pair reads. For the original study's pipeline: A later analysis counted about 82 million unique TCR beta chains across the approximately 700 repertoires, and 9 million to 14 million of these chains were shared by at least two donors. A nearest-neighbor algorithm error-corrected the raw reads and collapsed the reads into unique sequences, merging closely related sequences to remove PCR and sequencing errors. CDR3 sequences were aligned to IMGT reference sequences to assign V, D and J gene segments. Each retained sequence needed at least a six-nucleotide match to both a V gene segment and a J gene segment. Rearrangements were called productive when the CDR3 lacked stop codons and stayed in frame with V and J; all others were non-productive. CDR3 was defined by IMGT convention, running from the second conserved V-encoded cysteine to the conserved J-encoded phenylalanine. In an earlier analysis of more than 550 of the donors, sequences lacking an unambiguous match to a single V gene segment were excluded. In an earlier analysis of approximately 560 of the donors, a V segment was called functional when productive rearrangements were above 56.7%, and segregating when the standard deviation between donors exceeded 5%. A statistical classification framework was built for diagnosing cytomegalovirus status from the catalog of TCR beta chain sequences. In a later analysis, V and J genes were assigned by comparing TCR nucleotide sequences against IMGT/GENE-DB human TR gene sequences. The TCRdist pipeline was used in a later analysis to assign CDR3 sequences and most-parsimonious VDJ recombination scenarios. In a later analysis, every TCR beta chain was defined by the combination of its CDR3 amino acid sequence and its V-gene family, and reads without a unique V-gene family were dropped. A later analysis removed 500 to 600 highly shared, low-generation-probability nucleotide sequences to deal with suspected cross-contamination and a sequencing artifact. In a later analysis, a clonal expansion index was calculated for each public chain from normalized within-repertoire ranks of inferred template counts. A later analysis computed generation probabilities with a VDJ recombination model fitted to out-of-frame rearrangements, and checked the results against IGoR. Hypergeometric tests were used in a later analysis to score TCR-TCR, TCR-HLA and TCR-CMV co-occurrence, with a repertoire-size bias correction applied to the TCR pairs. In a later analysis, false discovery rates were estimated by permuting HLA or CMV assignments 20 times. In a later analysis, co-occurring TCRs were grouped using DBSCAN, and TCRdist sequence similarity was added for clustering within HLA-allele-positive subsets. Repertoires with fewer than 30,000 or more than 120,000 public chains, plus five repertoires with anomalous nucleotide sharing, were excluded from co-occurrence clustering. TCRdb carries this immuneACCESS record with in-frame sequences only. Its versions omit some clonotypes, under half of them owing to an unresolved V gene in the studies checked, with the rest unexplained. That table gives V, J and clone size, and the DNA gave D and trimming. Within this sample are over 90,000 clones, with approximately 74% of them counted one time only. The ten largest make up roughly 15% of the sample.

V and J are truncated by 0 bases and 0 bases respectively, leaving an intervening sequence of 21 bases. Taken from cysteine to phenylalanine, the CDR3 has 19 residues. The retained sequence is limited to the CDR3, 57 bases, with the frame set at the first base. Via the germline V gene (reference sequence), CDR1 is MNHEY and CDR2 SMNVEV. What the study reported, not specific to this receptor: In a later genetic analysis, a missense DCLRE1C variant was associated with V-gene and J-gene trimming of TCR beta chains, and the association was replicated in an independent cohort. In a later analysis, TCR association rates were found to vary across HLA loci, with the most associated TCRs seen for DRB1 alleles and the fewest for HLA-C alleles. Linkage disequilibrium might explain the correlated functional status among segregating V segments, but an unknown experimental factor could not be ruled out. When HLA alleles, especially DR and DQ, strongly co-occurred, attributing TCR associations to individual alleles was difficult. Immune exposure information for the cohort was limited to CMV serostatus. Several of the top co-occurrence clusters appeared to be linked to parvovirus B19, influenza, CMV and Epstein-Barr virus, according to a later analysis. A cluster of highly shared sequence variants was judged likely to be a technical artifact of the sequencing pipeline. In the study, 150 to 200 TCR beta chains were listed as associated with cytomegalovirus. A later analysis found that most CMV-associated TCR beta chains appeared HLA-restricted, with HLA associations seemingly driven largely by CMV exposure. The 87-base-pair reads could not distinguish some IMGT-functional V segments, including TRBV6-2 and TRBV6-3, so those segments were excluded. In a later analysis, HLA-associated TCR beta chains were found to be more clonally expanded and to have lower generation probabilities than equally common non-associated chains. The authors suggested that the approach could potentially be extended to other disease states and immunological phenotypes. A further reported finding was that TCR beta sequences accurately predicted the HLA-A and HLA-B alleles for most subjects in the first cohort. Because some donors lacked HLA typing at each locus, the association tests relied only on the typed subset. According to a later genetic analysis, donors in an Asian-associated ancestry cluster had fewer N-insertions in productive TCRs than the roughly 700-donor mean. Because counts were too low, approximately 18 rarely observed V segments, including chromosome 9 orphons, were excluded from the earlier analysis of several hundred of the donors. The classifier was reported to diagnose cytomegalovirus status with high specificity and sensitivity in both the original cohort and the validation cohort. Broadly in line with IMGT annotations, most TCR beta V segments showed up in productive rearrangements about 87% or about 30% of the time in an earlier analysis of around 550 of the donors. In vitro tests confirmed that three of the cytomegalovirus-associated TCR beta chains recognize cytomegalovirus antigens. Most TCR sequences were seen in very few donors, while some public TCRs were found in many individuals. A later analysis associated about 17,000 TCR beta sequences with specific HLA alleles at a false discovery rate of 0.05. This cohort had only TCR beta chains sequenced, and the lack of alpha or paired-chain data limited which features could be detected. Presence/absence analyses assumed roughly uniform sequencing depth across donors, an assumption that may not hold.

This chain joins TRBV27 to TRBJ2-7, with TRBD2 as a weak D call on 5 bases. Sample: PBMCs. The sequence came from a woman aged 70-85 years in good health and CMV-seropositive. The bases read TGTGCCAGCAGTTTATCTTACTCGCTGAGGACTCAGAGCTCCTACGAGCAGTACTTC. Its protein reads: CASSLSYSLRTQSSYEQYF.